The 31 T cell receptor beta chains below come from one sample, sequenced in a study of control samples from healthy donors and cancer patients. Method: immunoSEQ multiplex PCR; TCRdb's copy keeps in-frame clones and lacks some. Of over 85,000 clones listed, 85% to 90% are singletons. Source material: PBMCs. The origin of the receptors is a woman aged 55-69 years with lung cancer.

This clone was found once. The chain has TRBV30 and TRBJ2-3, with 7 bases aligning to TRBD2. Germline V gene lookup returns CDR1 GTSNPN and CDR2 SVGIG (reference sequence). The CDR3 spans 14 residues. V was clipped by 1 base and J by 5 bases; unmatched bases: 6. DNA of the CDR3: TGTGCCTGGAGTGGGGGAGGGCCGATAGATACGCAGTATTTT. Its protein is CAWSGGGPIDTQYF.

V usage is TRBV2 and J usage is TRBJ1-6; 8 bases line up with TRBD1. CDR3 length: 14 residues. Germline loops: CDR1 SNHLY, CDR2 FYNNEI. V trimming: 7 bases; J trimming: 11 bases; junction bases outside the gene matches: 10. This CDR3 reads CASTAGQGVAPLHF. CDR3 DNA sequence: TGTGCCAGCACCGCCGGACAGGGTGTAGCACCCCTCCACTTT.

The V and J genes are TRBV7-6 and TRBJ1-2, with a possible D match to TRBD1 (6 bases). The CDR3 totals 14 residues. V was cut by 2 bases and J by 8 bases, with 15 bases left in between. CDR1 and CDR2 (germline): SGHVS, FNYEAQ. The CDR3 DNA reads as TGTGCCAGCAGCTTAACACAGGGTGGGGAAGGCTACACCTTC. Translation: CASSLTQGGEGYTF.

The V call is TRBV7-8, the J call TRBJ1-1; weak D call: TRBD1 (5 bases). The CDR3 runs 13 residues. Germline V gives CDR1 SGHVS, CDR2 FQNEAQ. V dropped 3 bases and J dropped 8 bases, with 13 bases sitting between them. CDR3 protein: CASSFSREREAFF. In nucleotides, the CDR3 is TGTGCCAGCAGCTTCAGCAGGGAAAGGGAAGCTTTCTTT.

With regard to this clone: The same CDR3 also results from other DNA sequences found in this sample. The rearrangement uses TRBV5-1 and TRBJ1-5; D gene unclear. CDR1 is SGHRS and CDR2 is YFSETQ in the germline V gene. The CDR3 consists of 15 residues. Trimming stripped 0 bases from V and 1 base from J, with 8 bases between. For the CDR3, the DNA is TGCGCCAGCAGCTTGGAGGGCGGAAGCAATCAGCCCCAGCATTTT. As protein: CASSLEGGSNQPQHF.

As DNA, the CDR3 is TGTGCCAGCAAGAGGGACAGGGGGCAAAAGCTCTCTGGAAACACCATATATTTT. Translated, it gives CASKRDRGQKLSGNTIYF. The rearrangement links TRBV2 to TRBJ1-3, with 12 nucleotides matching TRBD1. Germline CDR1 SNHLY, CDR2 FYNNEI. This CDR3 is 18 amino acids long. V lost 7 bases, J lost 0 bases, and 10 bases stayed unmatched.

The rearrangement uses TRBV4-1 and TRBJ2-1; 9 positions match TRBD2. V shed 4 bases, J shed 5 bases, and the junction held 18 bases outside the gene matches. Germline CDR1 and CDR2: MGHRA and YSYEKL. The CDR3 is 19 residues long. The CDR3 protein is CASSLLGGLAGRPDNEQFF. The CDR3 DNA reads TGCGCCAGCAGCCTTTTAGGGGGGCTAGCGGGAAGACCCGACAATGAGCAGTTCTTC.

The V call is TRBV11-3, the J call TRBJ2-3; TRBD2 agrees at 9 bases. The ends lost 5 bases at V and 6 bases at J; junction bases unmatched: 12. The CDR3 length is 16 residues. CDR1 is SGHNT and CDR2 is YENEEA in the germline V gene. The CDR3 spells CASSLRVAGAADTQYF. As DNA, the CDR3 is TGTGCCAGCAGCCTCCGAGTAGCGGGAGCGGCGGATACGCAGTATTTT.

The chain couples TRBV3-1 (or the pseudogene TRBV3-2) to TRBJ2-3; unclear D gene. The CDR3 has 12 amino acids. Trimming left V 4 bases short and J 6 bases short, with 8 bases between. The germline V gene encodes CDR1 LGHDT and CDR2 YNNKEL (reference sequence). The CDR3 sequence: CASSRSIDTQYF. CDR3 in DNA: TGTGCCAGCAGCCGGTCGATTGATACGCAGTATTTT.

The V call is TRBV5-1, the J call TRBJ2-1; 9 nucleotides agree with TRBD2. Germline V CDR1 and CDR2: SGHRS, YFSETQ. This CDR3 spans 15 amino acids. V shed 3 bases, J shed 9 bases, and the junction held 10 bases outside the gene matches. The CDR3 spells CASSWASGMGAEQFF. DNA for the CDR3: TGCGCCAGCAGCTGGGCTAGCGGGATGGGGGCTGAGCAGTTCTTC. Filled out from reference TRBV5-1 and TRBJ2-1, the complete variable domain reads KAGVTQTPRYLIKTRGQQVTLSCSPISGHRSVSWYQQTPGQGLQFLFEYFSETQRNKGNFPGRFSGRQFSNSRSEMNVSTLELGDSALYLCASSWASGMGAEQFFGPGTRLTVL.

V usage is TRBV12-3 or TRBV12-4 and J usage is TRBJ1-5, with a tentative D call TRBD1 (6 bases). CDR3 length: 13 residues. With 6 bases removed from V and 5 bases from J, the gap between germline ends came to 11 bases. In nucleotides, the CDR3 is TGTGCCAGCAGGACAGGTCTAGATCAGCCCCAGCATTTT. It specifies CASRTGLDQPQHF.

The chain carries TRBV7-9 and TRBJ1-2; D gene unclear. The V end lost 5 bases, the J end lost 6 bases, and 13 bases lay between the germline ends. Germline CDR1 is SEHNR and CDR2 is FQNEAQ (reference sequence). The CDR3 consists of 13 residues. The CDR3 sequence is CASSQVSRDGYTF. The DNA for the CDR3 is TGTGCCAGCAGCCAGGTCTCAAGGGATGGCTACACCTTC.

The chain couples TRBV4-1 to TRBJ1-1; the D gene is possibly TRBD1 (6 bases). V was shortened by 2 bases and J by 0 bases, with 13 bases between the two germline ends. Germline loops: CDR1 MGHRA, CDR2 YSYEKL. The CDR3 has 16 amino acids. CDR3 nucleotide sequence: TGCGCCAGCAGCCAAAGCCTCAGGGGCATGAACACTGAAGCTTTCTTT. As protein: CASSQSLRGMNTEAFF.

The V and J genes are TRBV19 and TRBJ2-3; no definite D call. Trimming stripped 5 bases from V and 3 bases from J, with 12 bases between. Germline V gives CDR1 LNHDA, CDR2 SQIVND (reference sequence). CDR3 length: 14 amino acids. The CDR3 region is CASSPSTPTDTQYF. DNA for the CDR3: TGTGCCAGTAGTCCATCGACTCCTACAGATACGCAGTATTTT.

The chain carries TRBV19 and TRBJ1-1, with D maybe TRBD1 (5 bases). CDR1 LNHDA and CDR2 SQIVND come from the germline V gene (reference sequence). There are 13 residues in the CDR3. The ends were cut back, 4 bases at V and 4 bases at J, with 10 bases in the middle. CDR3 sequence (DNA): TGTGCCAGTAGTACAGGGAGAATCACTGAAGCTTTCTTT. This translates into CASSTGRITEAFF.

J is TRBJ1-1 and V is TRBV5-1, with TRBD1 identical over 12 bases. CDR1 is SGHRS, CDR2 YFSETQ, per germline. Losses at the gene ends were 4 bases for V and 8 bases for J; bases not matched to a gene: 21. The CDR3 contains 19 residues. CDR3 loop: CASSSGTGGAVGDIREAFF. For the CDR3, the DNA is TGCGCCAGCAGCAGCGGGACAGGGGGCGCAGTAGGCGATATCAGAGAAGCTTTCTTT.

The CDR3 is CASSRASGNSEQFF. Here the CDR3 DNA reads TGCGCCAGCAGCCGCGCTAGCGGGAATAGTGAGCAGTTCTTC. V gene TRBV5-1 combines with J gene TRBJ2-1; 9 bases agree with TRBD2. V was pared by 4 bases and J by 9 bases, with 8 bases of the junction left unmatched. Germline assignment: CDR1 SGHRS and CDR2 YFSETQ. The CDR3 runs 14 residues.

The chain recombines TRBV28 with TRBJ1-5, with TRBD1 matching over 8 bases. Germline V gives CDR1 MDHEN, CDR2 SYDVKM. The CDR3 loop spans 19 amino acids. With V trimmed by 5 bases and J by 4 bases, 19 bases remained unmatched. For the CDR3, the DNA is TGTGCCAGCAGTCGATTATCCCTAAGGGAGGGGACAGGTAATCAGCCCCAGCATTTT. This encodes CASSRLSLREGTGNQPQHF.

The chain has TRBV10-3 and TRBJ1-6, with D perhaps matching TRBD1 (5 bases). CDR3 size: 17 residues. CDR1 ENHRY and CDR2 SYGVKD come from the germline V gene. The V and J ends lost 2 bases and 5 bases respectively, with 16 bases between them. In nucleotides, the CDR3 is TGTGCCATCAGTGAGACCGCCGGGACCGAGAATAATTCACCCCTCCACTTT. This encodes CAISETAGTENNSPLHF.

The CDR3 coding sequence is TGTGCCAGCGGTACAGGGACAGGGGAAGAGACCCAGTACTTC. Protein: CASGTGTGEETQYF. V and J are TRBV6-5 and TRBJ2-5; 10 bases are a match to TRBD1. The CDR3 contains 14 residues. Trimming removed 8 bases from V and 3 bases from J; junction bases left unmatched: 6. Germline V CDR1 and CDR2: MNHEY, SVGAGI.

The chain joins TRBV7-3 to TRBJ2-2; 9 nucleotides line up with TRBD1. CDR1 SGHTA and CDR2 FQGTGA come from the germline V gene. This CDR3 contains 20 residues. V gave up 2 bases and J gave up 5 bases; unmatched junction bases: 18. CDR3 DNA: TGTGCCAGCAGCTTATGGGATCCGTTACCCCAGGGGACAGGGACCGGGGAGCTGTTTTTT. This translates into CASSLWDPLPQGTGTGELFF.

The rearrangement uses TRBV19 and TRBJ1-4; D perhaps matches TRBD1 (6 bases). Trimming removed 5 bases from V and 0 bases from J, with 10 bases in between. There are 15 residues in the CDR3. The V gene's germline CDR1 is LNHDA and CDR2 SQIVND (reference sequence). The CDR3 DNA reads as TGTGCCAGTAGTCTCCGACAGGCAACTAATGAAAAACTGTTTTTT. Translation gives CASSLRQATNEKLFF.

The chain joins TRBV12-3 or TRBV12-4 to TRBJ1-1; D gene uncertain. The V end was cut by 6 bases, the J end by 7 bases, with 12 bases between. The CDR3 is made up of 12 amino acids. CDR3 DNA sequence: TGTGCCAGCAGCCTGATAGGTCGTGAAGCTTTCTTT. Amino acids: CASSLIGREAFF.

This sequence joins TRBV9 and TRBJ2-3; D call uncertain. Germline V gene data show CDR1 as SGDLS and CDR2 as YYNGEE. Trimming stripped 0 bases from V and 0 bases from J, with 8 bases between. CDR3 length equals 15 residues. The DNA of the CDR3 is TGTGCCAGCAGCGTAGAGGCGTTGAGCACAGATACGCAGTATTTT. Protein: CASSVEALSTDTQYF.

The chain employs TRBV15 and TRBJ1-4; D is ambiguous. The CDR3 is made up of 14 amino acids. The germline gives CDR1 LNHNV, CDR2 YYDKDF (reference sequence). Trimming left V 1 base short and J 4 bases short, with 7 bases between. The CDR3 DNA reads as TGTGCCACCAGCAGAGTACAGAGTAATGAAAAACTGTTTTTT. This encodes CATSRVQSNEKLFF.

The chain employs TRBV29-1 and TRBJ2-5; maybe TRBD2 (6 bases). Germline CDR1 SQVTM, CDR2 ANQGSEA. The V gene lost 5 bases and the J gene lost 0 bases, with 13 bases spanning the gap. This CDR3 has 14 residues. The DNA of the CDR3 is TGCAGCGTTCGGGAGACATTGTACCAAGAGACCCAGTACTTC. Protein sequence: CSVRETLYQETQYF.

The V call is TRBV30, the J call TRBJ1-3; no reliable D call. CDR1 and CDR2 from the germline V gene are GTSNPN and SVGIG (reference sequence). The CDR3 loop spans 16 amino acids. Trimming stripped 2 bases from V and 0 bases from J, with 14 bases between. The CDR3 DNA is TGTGCCTGGAGTTTCCGAGGCATTTCCTCTGGAAACACCATATATTTT. Its protein product is CAWSFRGISSGNTIYF.

The chain carries TRBV19 and TRBJ1-3; tentative D call: TRBD1 (6 bases). The CDR3 spans 15 residues. V was cut by 5 bases and J by 3 bases, with 14 bases left in between. From germline, CDR1 is LNHDA and CDR2 SQIVND (reference sequence). CDR3 region: CASSVGTPLGNTIYF. DNA for the CDR3: TGTGCCAGTAGTGTCGGGACACCGCTTGGAAACACCATATATTTT.

The genes are TRBV7-2 and TRBJ1-3; D might be TRBD1 (6 bases). The germline V gene encodes CDR1 SGHTA and CDR2 FQGNSA. This CDR3 has 14 residues. V was cut by 4 bases and J by 1 base, with 8 bases left in between. The CDR3 sequence is CASSSGTSGNTIYF. CDR3 nucleotides: TGTGCCAGCAGCTCCGGGACATCTGGAAACACCATATATTTT.

The J gene is TRBJ2-5, the V gene TRBV23-1, with TRBD2 identical over 7 bases. TRBV23-1 counts as an open reading frame of uncertain function. This CDR3 contains 17 residues. The V segment lost 0 bases and the J segment 2 bases; nucleotides outside the gene matches: 9. The CDR3 protein is CASSQSWEGGEQETQYF. CDR3 bases: TGCGCCAGCAGTCAATCGTGGGAGGGAGGGGAGCAAGAGACCCAGTACTTC.

Concerning this clone: This specimen includes other DNA sequences encoding the same CDR3. The V and J genes are TRBV7-9 and TRBJ1-1; D remains ambiguous. Trimming took 1 base from V and 1 from J, leaving 7 bases between them. The CDR3 has 14 amino acids. Germline CDR1 SEHNR, CDR2 FQNEAQ (reference sequence). CDR3 nucleotides: TGTGCCAGCAGCTTAGGGACGGCGAACACTGAAGCTTTCTTT. This gives the protein CASSLGTANTEAFF.